This T cell receptor beta chain was sequenced in a study of cytomegalovirus exposure and HLA in healthy donors. Trimming removed 4 bases at V and 5 bases at J, with 15 bases between. The CDR3 runs 14 residues. Germline assignment: CDR1 KGHSH and CDR2 LQKENI. Findings and caveats of the study: Usually a TCR sequence was rare, but some public TCRs were found in many donors. A later analysis found first-cohort TCR clusters tended to co-occur in the 110 or so validation repertoires. High sensitivity and specificity were reportedly achieved when the classifier diagnosed cytomegalovirus status.

A remark on this clone: Its specificity is not known.

Generated by immunoSEQ multiplex PCR, the TCRdb table keeps only in-frame clones and is missing some. The sample lists some 150,000 clones; around nine tenths were seen once. The sequence derives from a woman under 30 in good health and CMV-seropositive. Source material: PBMCs. The gene calls are TRBV18 and TRBJ2-7; TRBD1 is a possible D gene (5 bases). The CDR3: CASSRRVPDDEQYF. The CDR3 nucleotides are TGTGCCAGCTCACGCAGGGTTCCGGACGACGAGCAGTACTTC. The full variable domain, with the rest looked up from reference TRBV18 and TRBJ2-7, is NAGVMQNPRHLVRRRGQEARLRCSPMKGHSHVYWYRQLPEEGLKFMVYLQKENIIDESGMPKERFSAEFPKEGPSILRIQQVVRGDSAAYFCASSRRVPDDEQYFGPGTRLTVT.